This T cell receptor (beta chain) was recovered during a study of metastatic and nonmetastatic thyroid tumors. All patients reached thyroid surgery having received no treatment beforehand. This clone has ten or more counts. What it recognizes is unknown. Overall study results and limits: Within blood and tumor, benign nodules reportedly had significantly lower TCR beta diversity than malignant thyroid tumors did.

This CDR3 has 12 amino acids. In germline, CDR1 is SGHAT, CDR2 FQNNGV. Between the trimmed V and J ends, which lost 2 bases and 10 bases, there was a span of 9 bases. Original processing methods: Construction of a distant-metastasis classifier for papillary thyroid cancer relied on CDR3 differences across clinicopathological groups. With MiXCR, TCRdb called clones anew from the PCR reads. It is TCRdb's table, rather than the study itself, that gives the V and J calls and clone size. The data hold around 45,000 clones, with less than 3.5% observed a single time. Sequencing was done on a sample of blood. This chain connects TRBV11-2 to TRBJ2-1, with D possibly being TRBD2 (5 bases). This receptor was identified in a female donor with papillary thyroid cancer or a benign thyroid nodule (not recorded which). Some clones in this sample may be carry-over from other donors' samples. DNA for the CDR3: TGTGCCAGCAGCTTACTAGCTGCCGAGCAGTTCTTC. Translating gives CASSLLAAEQFF.